The subject of this entry is one T cell receptor beta chain. Primers included in the PCR were 60 Vbeta and 13 Jbeta primers. The method was immunoSEQ multiplex PCR; TCRdb's version includes in-frame clones alone and lacks a portion of them. This listing includes some 64,000 clones. The CDR3 totals 15 residues. The germline gives CDR1 SGDLS, CDR2 YYNGEE. The V and J ends lost 5 bases and 3 bases, in that order; junction bases with no gene match: 11. The data were taken from a study of cytomegalovirus exposure and HLA in healthy donors. This TCR came from a young woman in good health and CMV-seronegative. The rearrangement uses TRBV9 and TRBJ2-7, with 7 bases that match TRBD2. Sequenced sample: PBMCs. CDR3 protein: CASSFTGTMDYEQYF. In DNA, the CDR3 is TGTGCCAGCAGTTTCACCGGGACTATGGACTACGAGCAGTACTTC.